A single sample is the source of the 13 T cell receptor beta chains below, sequenced in a study of a mutant IDH1 vaccine in newly diagnosed glioma. The assay was immunoSEQ multiplex PCR, and TCRdb's table has in-frame clones only and misses some. The repertoire includes over 80,000 clones, 80% to 90% of them detected once, and approximately 5.4% sits in the top ten. Their cognate antigens are unknown. The time point is: week 47, end of study. A single vaccine dose contained 300 ug of mutant IDH1 20-mer peptide, and topical imiquimod was used with it. Sequenced material: PBMCs, taken from a glioma patient whose treatment included an IDH1 peptide vaccine. These receptors were taken from a man aged 35-49 years with glioma.

V and J are TRBV5-5 and TRBJ1-4; D is unresolved. Trimming left V 0 bases short and J 3 bases short, with 9 bases between. The CDR3 contains 15 residues. Germline V gene lookup returns CDR1 SGHKS and CDR2 YYEKEE (reference sequence). In nucleotides, the CDR3 is TGTGCCAGCAGCTTGGCTCCGGGTCCTAATGAAAAACTGTTTTTT. Its protein product is CASSLAPGPNEKLFF.

This chain uses TRBV7-8 with TRBJ2-7; 11 nucleotides line up with TRBD2. The CDR3 totals 14 residues. The V segment lost 9 bases and the J segment 5 bases; nucleotides outside the gene matches: 9. CDR1 is SGHVS, CDR2 FQNEAQ, per germline. CDR3 in amino acids: CASVKTSGADEQYF. Here the CDR3 DNA reads TGTGCCAGTGTTAAGACTAGCGGGGCGGACGAGCAGTACTTC.

This chain joins TRBV7-2 and TRBJ1-5; 8 positions match TRBD1. The CDR3 has 16 amino acids. V lost 5 bases to trimming and J lost 2 bases; unmatched junction nucleotides: 8. Germline V gene lookup returns CDR1 SGHTA and CDR2 FQGNSA. The CDR3 DNA follows: TGTGCCAGCAGCACCGGACAGGGCGGCGGCAATCAGCCCCAGCATTTT. It codes for CASSTGQGGGNQPQHF.

This chain connects TRBV5-4 to TRBJ2-5; D possibly corresponds to TRBD1 (5 bases). The CDR3 runs 14 residues. Trimming removed 1 base from V and 2 bases from J, with 9 bases in between. In germline, CDR1 is SGHNT, CDR2 YYREEE (reference sequence). DNA of the CDR3: TGTGCCAGCAGCTTGTTGGCAGGGCAAGAGACCCAGTACTTC. This encodes CASSLLAGQETQYF.

In this sample, this clone turned up a few times. The CDR3 DNA reads TGTGCCAGCAGTGAAAGGGTCAGAACGAACACTGAAGCTTTCTTT. Amino acids: CASSERVRTNTEAFF. The genes are TRBV6-1 and TRBJ1-1; D is undetermined. V lost 2 bases to trimming and J lost 1 base, with 11 bases between them. The CDR3 has 15 amino acids. Germline CDR1 is MNHNS and CDR2 is SASEGT.

The V and J genes are TRBV5-1 and TRBJ2-7, with 9 bases lining up with TRBD2. Germline lookup yields CDR1 SGHRS and CDR2 YFSETQ. The V gene end was trimmed by 2 bases and the J gene end by 3 bases; junction bases not matched to a gene: 6. This CDR3 region has 15 residues. In nucleotides, the CDR3 is TGCGCCAGCAGCTTAGCTAGCGGGGATCGCTACGAGCAGTACTTC. It codes for CASSLASGDRYEQYF.

This sequence joins TRBV7-2 and TRBJ2-7, with D perhaps TRBD2 (6 bases). From germline, CDR1 is SGHTA and CDR2 FQGNSA. This CDR3 has 12 amino acids. The ends were cut back, 5 bases at V and 4 bases at J, with 9 bases in the middle. The CDR3 is CASSRDLYEQYF. For the CDR3, the DNA is TGTGCCAGCAGCAGGGACTTGTACGAGCAGTACTTC.

The chain employs TRBV15 and TRBJ1-1; D uncertain. The length of the CDR3 is 13 residues. CDR1 is LNHNV, CDR2 YYDKDF, per germline (reference sequence). Deletions cut 5 bases from V and 6 bases from J, with 13 bases between. As DNA, the CDR3 is TGTGCCACCAGCTCGAACGCCCGGTCTGAAGCTTTCTTT. It is translated as CATSSNARSEAFF.

This chain joins TRBV1 and TRBJ2-7. TRBV1 is a documented pseudogene. This CDR3 comprises 16 residues. The CDR3 DNA is TGCACCAGCAGCCAAGAAGGCTTCCCTACAACCTACGAGCAGTACTTC. Protein sequence: CTSSQEGFPTTYEQYF.

CDR3 sequence: CASSGGLAGNTDTQYF. As DNA, the CDR3 is TGTGCCAGCAGCGGGGGACTAGCGGGGAACACAGATACGCAGTATTTT. The chain couples TRBV9 to TRBJ2-3, with 13 bases matching TRBD2. The V and J ends lost 3 bases and 2 bases, in that order; junction bases with no gene match: 3. Germline lookup yields CDR1 SGDLS and CDR2 YYNGEE. There are 16 residues in the CDR3.

The chain joins TRBV28 to TRBJ1-4; D remains unclear. This CDR3 has 10 residues. The germline gives CDR1 MDHEN, CDR2 SYDVKM. V was pared by 8 bases and J by 8 bases, with 6 bases between. CDR3 DNA: TGTGCCAGCCTCGGAGAAAAACTGTTTTTT. It yields the protein CASLGEKLFF.

The chain links TRBV6-5 to TRBJ1-1; the D is unclear. The CDR3 totals 14 residues. CDR1 and CDR2 (germline): MNHEY, SVGAGI. V lost 6 bases and J lost 0, with 11 bases in between. CDR3 amino acids: CASSKLAMNTEAFF. DNA for the CDR3: TGTGCCAGCAGCAAGTTAGCCATGAACACTGAAGCTTTCTTT.

The table lists this clone with a few counts. The rearrangement joins TRBV6-1 to TRBJ2-7; D is possibly TRBD2 (5 bases). The CDR3 runs to 14 residues. CDR1 MNHNS and CDR2 SASEGT come from the germline V gene. V lost 1 base to trimming and J lost 3 bases, with 10 bases between them. CDR3 coding DNA: TGTGCCAGCAGTGAAGGCCCGGGGATCTACGAGCAGTACTTC. It yields the protein CASSEGPGIYEQYF.